The 5 T cell receptor beta chains below come from one sample, sequenced in a study of shared clonotypes between healthy human individuals. Libraries were prepared by immunoSEQ multiplex PCR; TCRdb keeps only in-frame clonotypes and omits some of them. The sample lists 950,000 to 1,300,000 clones; more than 60% were seen once. Sequences were obtained from memory CD4+ T cells sorted from blood. Subset given: CD45RA-negative fraction. These receptors were collected from a man aged 18 to 29 in good health.

This clone was seen once. V gene TRBV19 combines with J gene TRBJ2-1; 8 bases are a match to TRBD1. CDR3 size: 17 residues. CDR1 and CDR2 (germline): LNHDA, SQIVND (reference sequence). Trimming cost V 3 bases and J 2 bases; bases outside gene matches: 9. This CDR3 is CASSIARGHVPYNEQFF. The CDR3, as DNA: TGTGCCAGTAGTATTGCCAGGGGGCATGTCCCCTACAATGAGCAGTTCTTC.

CDR3 sequence reads: CASSTSGQVYEQYF. Here the CDR3 DNA reads TGTGCCAGCAGCACCTCGGGACAAGTCTACGAGCAGTACTTC. The chain employs TRBV5-6 and TRBJ2-7, with D possibly matching TRBD1 (6 bases). Germline CDR1 and CDR2: SGHDT and YYEEEE. V lost 4 bases and J lost 3, with 14 bases in between. The CDR3 covers 14 residues.

This clone was observed a single time. The rearrangement uses TRBV21-1 and TRBJ1-1; the table's D gene call, TRBD1, was not cross checked with the DNA. TRBV21-1 is a recognized pseudogene. This CDR3 spans 14 amino acids. The CDR3, as DNA: TGTGCCAGCAGCAGACAGGGATCGAACACTGAAGCTTTCTTT. Encoded protein: CASSRQGSNTEAFF.

The chain combines TRBV18 with TRBJ1-1; tentatively, D is TRBD1 (6 bases). The CDR3 is 15 amino acids. Germline lookup yields CDR1 KGHSH and CDR2 LQKENI. V lost 1 base to trimming and J lost 1 base, with 10 bases between them. CDR3: CASSPLGATNTEAFF. The CDR3 DNA sequence: TGTGCCAGCTCACCACTGGGGGCGACGAACACTGAAGCTTTCTTT.

This clone was seen more than once but under ten times. The CDR3 loop reads CASSERDRVNSPLHF. The DNA of the CDR3 is TGTGCCAGCAGTGAACGGGACAGGGTTAATTCACCCCTCCACTTT. V is TRBV6-1 and J is TRBJ1-6; the match to TRBD1 covers 9 bases. The V gene end was trimmed by 2 bases and the J gene end by 6 bases; junction bases not matched to a gene: 2. Germline V gives CDR1 MNHNS, CDR2 SASEGT. The CDR3 has 15 amino acids.